Listed below are T cell receptor beta chains from one sample, sequenced in a study of T cells after yellow fever vaccination. TCRdb reprocessed the 5' RACE reads with MiXCR, giving one entry per CDR3 protein. The sample has 620,000 or so distinct CDR3 sequences, around 16% seen once; the top ten hold roughly 17%. Source: PBMCs, taken around 5 days after the first yellow fever vaccination. The source of these receptors is a man aged 18 to 29 who received the YFV17D yellow fever vaccine. The CDR3 runs from the conserved cysteine through the conserved F or W. The order of the fields is clone size, J gene, V gene, D gene, CDR3 protein, CDR3 DNA. D genes are given only for firm matches. Clone size is stated in some rows and not others, as once, few, many or a class when expanded.

clone_size: .; j_call: TRBJ1-3; v_call: TRBV19; d_call: .; cdr3_aa: CASSIGGGGNTIYF; cdr3_nt: TGTGCCAGTAGTATCGGCGGGGGAGGAAACACCATATATTTT
clone_size: .; j_call: TRBJ1-4; v_call: TRBV12-5; d_call: .; cdr3_aa: CASGLEVVGEKLFF; cdr3_nt: TGTGCTAGTGGTTTGGAGGTGGTAGGAGAAAAACTGTTTTTT
clone_size: .; j_call: TRBJ2-1; v_call: TRBV5-4; d_call: .; cdr3_aa: CASSLDGHATQFF; cdr3_nt: TGTGCCAGCAGCTTGGATGGACACGCGACGCAGTTCTTC
clone_size: .; j_call: TRBJ2-2; v_call: TRBV12-3/TRBV12-4; d_call: TRBD2; cdr3_aa: CASSFSGGNGGELFF; cdr3_nt: TGTGCCAGCAGTTTTAGCGGGGGGAACGGCGGGGAGCTGTTTTTT
clone_size: .; j_call: TRBJ1-2; v_call: TRBV7-9; d_call: .; cdr3_aa: CASSLDPPRDNYGYTF; cdr3_nt: TGTGCCAGCAGCTTAGATCCGCCGCGGGATAACTATGGCTACACCTTC
clone_size: few; j_call: TRBJ1-1; v_call: TRBV18; d_call: .; cdr3_aa: CASSNWDGNTEAFF; cdr3_nt: TGTGCCAGCTCAAACTGGGACGGGAACACTGAAGCTTTCTTT
clone_size: .; j_call: TRBJ1-1; v_call: TRBV7-9; d_call: .; cdr3_aa: CASSLAADHTEAFF; cdr3_nt: TGTGCCAGCAGCTTAGCGGCCGACCACACTGAAGCTTTCTTT
clone_size: .; j_call: TRBJ2-1; v_call: TRBV15; d_call: .; cdr3_aa: CATSSGVSRPYNEQFF; cdr3_nt: TGTGCCACCAGCAGCGGGGTTTCCAGGCCCTACAATGAGCAGTTCTTC
clone_size: .; j_call: TRBJ2-5; v_call: TRBV20-1; d_call: .; cdr3_aa: CSATTGLSETQYF; cdr3_nt: TGCAGTGCTACCACAGGGTTATCAGAGACCCAGTACTTC
clone_size: few; j_call: TRBJ2-7; v_call: TRBV18; d_call: TRBD1; cdr3_aa: CASSPPGQGDYEQYF; cdr3_nt: TGTGCCAGCTCACCACCCGGACAGGGGGACTACGAGCAGTACTTC
clone_size: few; j_call: TRBJ2-3; v_call: TRBV2; d_call: TRBD1; cdr3_aa: CASSAGQGRDTQYF; cdr3_nt: TGTGCCAGCAGTGCGGGACAGGGGAGGGATACGCAGTATTTT
clone_size: .; j_call: TRBJ1-2; v_call: TRBV5-6; d_call: TRBD1; cdr3_aa: CASRRQGAAMYGYTF; cdr3_nt: TGTGCCAGCAGACGACAGGGGGCGGCGATGTATGGCTACACCTTC
clone_size: .; j_call: TRBJ2-2; v_call: TRBV5-1; d_call: .; cdr3_aa: CASTLALNTGELFF; cdr3_nt: TGCGCCAGCACGTTGGCCCTGAACACCGGGGAGCTGTTTTTT
clone_size: .; j_call: TRBJ2-3; v_call: TRBV29-1; d_call: .; cdr3_aa: CSVGTGTITDTQYF; cdr3_nt: TGCAGCGTCGGAACCGGGACGATCACAGATACGCAGTATTTT
clone_size: few; j_call: TRBJ1-1; v_call: TRBV27; d_call: .; cdr3_aa: CASSLDKYAEAFF; cdr3_nt: TGTGCCAGCAGTTTGGACAAATACGCTGAAGCTTTCTTT
clone_size: few; j_call: TRBJ2-5; v_call: TRBV28; d_call: .; cdr3_aa: CASSLWASRVLETQYF; cdr3_nt: TGTGCCAGCAGTTTATGGGCAAGCCGGGTGTTGGAGACCCAGTACTTC
clone_size: few; j_call: TRBJ2-1; v_call: TRBV9; d_call: TRBD1; cdr3_aa: CASSGQGIRGSYNEQFF; cdr3_nt: TGTGCCAGCAGCGGACAGGGTATCCGAGGCTCCTACAATGAGCAGTTCTTC
clone_size: many; j_call: TRBJ2-2; v_call: TRBV5-1; d_call: .; cdr3_aa: CASSLGNSMVRDTGELFF; cdr3_nt: TGCGCCAGCAGTTTGGGGAACTCGATGGTGAGGGACACCGGGGAGCTGTTTTTT
clone_size: .; j_call: TRBJ1-1; v_call: TRBV25-1; d_call: .; cdr3_aa: CASSEFKGYTEAFF; cdr3_nt: TGTGCCAGCAGTGAATTTAAGGGATACACTGAAGCTTTCTTT
clone_size: .; j_call: TRBJ2-1; v_call: TRBV27; d_call: .; cdr3_aa: CASSLSGQGGYEQFF; cdr3_nt: TGTGCCAGCAGTTTATCGGGGCAGGGGGGATATGAGCAGTTCTTC
clone_size: .; j_call: TRBJ2-7; v_call: TRBV7-3; d_call: .; cdr3_aa: CASSLLSGEHEQYF; cdr3_nt: TGTGCCAGCAGCTTACTCTCAGGGGAGCACGAGCAGTACTTC
clone_size: .; j_call: TRBJ2-7; v_call: TRBV10-3; d_call: .; cdr3_aa: CATLEGLSGDEQYF; cdr3_nt: TGTGCCACCTTGGAGGGATTGTCGGGAGACGAGCAGTACTTC
clone_size: few; j_call: TRBJ2-1; v_call: TRBV12-3/TRBV12-4; d_call: .; cdr3_aa: CASSDSPRSEQFF; cdr3_nt: TGTGCCAGCAGCGATAGCCCGCGGAGTGAGCAGTTCTTC
clone_size: few; j_call: TRBJ1-4; v_call: TRBV5-1; d_call: .; cdr3_aa: CASSWDPNEKLFF; cdr3_nt: TGCGCCAGCAGCTGGGACCCAAATGAAAAACTGTTTTTT
clone_size: many; j_call: TRBJ2-1; v_call: TRBV5-1; d_call: TRBD2; cdr3_aa: CASSLSSGRDEQFF; cdr3_nt: TGCGCCAGCAGCTTATCTAGCGGGAGGGATGAGCAGTTCTTC
clone_size: .; j_call: TRBJ2-1; v_call: TRBV7-3; d_call: TRBD2; cdr3_aa: CASSPSGPYNEQFF; cdr3_nt: TGTGCCAGCAGCCCTAGCGGCCCATACAATGAGCAGTTCTTC
clone_size: few; j_call: TRBJ1-1; v_call: TRBV7-9; d_call: .; cdr3_aa: CASSLESSTEAFF; cdr3_nt: TGTGCCAGCAGCTTAGAAAGCTCCACTGAAGCTTTCTTT
clone_size: .; j_call: TRBJ1-6; v_call: TRBV5-4; d_call: TRBD1; cdr3_aa: CAGRDRLSYNSPLHF; cdr3_nt: TGTGCCGGCAGGGACAGGCTCTCCTATAATTCACCCCTCCACTTT
clone_size: few; j_call: TRBJ1-2; v_call: TRBV5-4; d_call: .; cdr3_aa: CASSLTGSYTF; cdr3_nt: TGTGCCAGCAGCTTGACAGGGAGCTACACCTTC
clone_size: once; j_call: TRBJ1-2; v_call: TRBV11-2; d_call: .; cdr3_aa: CASSSNPGTLYGYTF; cdr3_nt: TGTGCCAGCAGCTCTAACCCCGGGACACTGTATGGCTACACCTTC
clone_size: .; j_call: TRBJ1-1; v_call: TRBV5-4; d_call: .; cdr3_aa: CASSSPTENTEAFF; cdr3_nt: TGTGCCAGCAGCTCCCCTACAGAGAACACTGAAGCTTTCTTT
clone_size: .; j_call: TRBJ1-4; v_call: TRBV28; d_call: .; cdr3_aa: CASSSGGAAEKLFF; cdr3_nt: TGTGCCAGCAGTTCCGGGGGGGCGGCTGAAAAACTGTTTTTT
clone_size: .; j_call: TRBJ2-6; v_call: TRBV2; d_call: .; cdr3_aa: CASSEVDSGANVLTF; cdr3_nt: TGTGCCAGCAGTGAAGTAGACTCTGGGGCCAACGTCCTGACTTTC
clone_size: .; j_call: TRBJ2-4; v_call: TRBV5-5; d_call: .; cdr3_aa: CASSILWGAQNIQYF; cdr3_nt: TGTGCCAGCAGCATCCTCTGGGGGGCGCAAAACATTCAGTACTTC
clone_size: few; j_call: TRBJ2-1; v_call: TRBV6-1; d_call: .; cdr3_aa: CATSGAGAWDEQFF; cdr3_nt: TGTGCCACTTCAGGGGCAGGCGCTTGGGATGAGCAGTTCTTC
clone_size: few; j_call: TRBJ1-1; v_call: TRBV29-1; d_call: TRBD1; cdr3_aa: CSAQGAEAFF; cdr3_nt: TGCAGCGCACAGGGGGCTGAAGCTTTCTTT
clone_size: .; j_call: TRBJ2-1; v_call: TRBV6-6; d_call: TRBD2; cdr3_aa: CASRAGGPDEQFF; cdr3_nt: TGTGCCAGCAGAGCGGGGGGGCCAGATGAGCAGTTCTTC
clone_size: few; j_call: TRBJ1-2; v_call: TRBV25-1; d_call: .; cdr3_aa: CASKFDWDYGYTF; cdr3_nt: TGTGCCAGCAAGTTTGATTGGGACTATGGCTACACCTTC
clone_size: .; j_call: TRBJ2-1; v_call: TRBV6-2/TRBV6-3; d_call: TRBD1; cdr3_aa: CASSHDRGTHEQFF; cdr3_nt: TGTGCCAGCAGTCACGACAGGGGGACCCATGAGCAGTTCTTC
clone_size: .; j_call: TRBJ1-5; v_call: TRBV12-3/TRBV12-4; d_call: .; cdr3_aa: CASSNGYSNQPQHF; cdr3_nt: TGTGCCAGCAGTAACGGTTATAGCAATCAGCCCCAGCATTTT
clone_size: .; j_call: TRBJ1-2; v_call: TRBV12-3/TRBV12-4; d_call: TRBD1; cdr3_aa: CASNSGQGRGYTF; cdr3_nt: TGTGCCAGCAATTCCGGACAGGGACGCGGCTACACCTTC
clone_size: few; j_call: TRBJ1-1; v_call: TRBV18; d_call: TRBD1; cdr3_aa: CASSPIQGAGDTEAFF; cdr3_nt: TGTGCCAGCTCACCAATACAGGGGGCTGGGGATACTGAAGCTTTCTTT
clone_size: .; j_call: TRBJ2-7; v_call: TRBV11-2; d_call: TRBD1; cdr3_aa: CASSQGDSYEQYF; cdr3_nt: TGTGCCAGCAGTCAGGGGGACTCCTACGAGCAGTACTTC
clone_size: .; j_call: TRBJ2-7; v_call: TRBV10-3; d_call: TRBD2; cdr3_aa: CAISDQRGSSYEQYF; cdr3_nt: TGTGCCATCAGTGATCAGCGGGGGTCCTCCTACGAGCAGTACTTC
clone_size: .; j_call: TRBJ1-3; v_call: TRBV3-1; d_call: .; cdr3_aa: CASSQDRNLNTIYF; cdr3_nt: TGTGCCAGCAGCCAAGACAGAAATCTAAACACCATATATTTT
clone_size: few; j_call: TRBJ1-2; v_call: TRBV27; d_call: .; cdr3_aa: CASSLPEGDPNYGYTF; cdr3_nt: TGTGCCAGCAGTTTACCAGAAGGGGACCCTAACTATGGCTACACCTTC
clone_size: .; j_call: TRBJ2-2; v_call: TRBV7-9; d_call: .; cdr3_aa: CASRYANTGELFF; cdr3_nt: TGTGCCAGCAGATACGCGAACACCGGGGAGCTGTTTTTT
clone_size: few; j_call: TRBJ1-6; v_call: TRBV3-1; d_call: .; cdr3_aa: CASSHGGAPRGNSPLHF; cdr3_nt: TGTGCCAGCAGCCACGGCGGGGCGCCGAGGGGAAATTCACCCCTCCACTTT
clone_size: .; j_call: TRBJ1-1; v_call: TRBV4-1; d_call: .; cdr3_aa: CASTGGGAVAFF; cdr3_nt: TGCGCCAGCACTGGTGGGGGCGCGGTGGCTTTCTTT